This T cell receptor (beta chain) is from a study of CD8+CD57+ T cells in acquired aplastic anemia. Turning to the study itself: An average of 3.2 ug of DNA was obtained from sorted CD4+ and CD8+ cells. An average of approximately 11 million reads for CD4+ cells was obtained from healthy donors. The study's findings and limits: The number of CD8+ CDR3 sequences shared by patients and controls was 25 to 35. A significant difference in CD8+ Simpson's diversity between patients and controls was not found.

The CDR3 spans 15 residues. Losses at the gene ends were 5 bases for V and 2 bases for J; bases not matched to a gene: 5. Looked up from germline, CDR1 is SGHTA and CDR2 is FQGNSA. TCR beta VDJ and CDR3 profiling used genomic DNA as template. TCRdb itself ran the reads through MiXCR, one entry per CDR3 protein. The sample yields a few hundred thousand distinct CDR3 sequences, over 60% seen once. This clonotype turned up a few times. Its antigen is unidentified. The V and J genes are TRBV7-2 and TRBJ2-5, with 10 bases fitting TRBD2. Sequencing used sorted CD4+, CD8+, or CD8+CD57+ T cells (not recorded which) from PBMCs. The receptor comes from a human donor in good health. CDR3 in amino acids: CASSRSSGGQETQYF. The CDR3 nucleotides read TGTGCCAGCAGCCGATCTAGCGGGGGTCAAGAGACCCAGTACTTC.